The clone carrying this T cell receptor beta chain came up many times. Its antigen is undetermined. V lost 0 bases, J lost 9 bases, and 10 bases lay in between. The CDR3 is 13 residues long. CDR1 and CDR2 (germline): SGHDT, YYEEEE. This specimen comes from a study of T-cell memory formation after mild COVID-19. Regarding the study as a whole: Clonal second-wave expansions that peaked on day 37 had unconfirmed SARS-CoV-2 specificity. Clones shrinking from day 15 to 85 showed even CD4/CD8 mixes; later expanders tilted CD4+. Pre-infection memory already had some responding clones, implying cross-reactive memory joined.

One entry per CDR3 protein results from TCRdb running MiXCR on the 5' RACE reads. The repertoire consists of tens of thousands of distinct CDR3 sequences, with just under 7.5% occurring once and the leading ten covering approximately 14%. The receptor was derived from an adult woman who had mild COVID-19 (a few samples of this study predate the infection). Cell type and time point are not known. Sequenced material: PBMCs or a T cell subset sorted from them (not recorded which). The rearrangement links TRBV5-6 to TRBJ1-5; unclear D gene. CDR3 sequence (DNA): TGTGCCAGCAGCTTGGGGTCGGTGGGGCCCCAGCATTTT. Encoded protein: CASSLGSVGPQHF.